This record looks at one TCR beta chain sequence and its context. As yet, its antigen is unknown. Time point reported: sample taken at primary tumor resection. No cells were sorted before sequencing. The whole RNA sequenced was extracted from tumor, nontumor lung or frozen PBMC. The donors comprised 60 to 80 untreated early-stage non-small cell lung cancer patients. TCRdb analysed the 5' RACE reads with MiXCR anew, one entry per CDR3 protein. Of under 100,000 distinct CDR3 sequences in the sample, roughly 9.5% were seen once. This sample stems from a study of spatial heterogeneity in lung cancer. Findings and caveats of the study: Ubiquitous expanded tumor TCRs appeared in blood more at resection than follow-up.

Trimming removed 0 bases from V and 11 bases from J; junction bases left unmatched: 7. The CDR3 is 14 amino acids. The germline V gene encodes CDR1 SGHRS and CDR2 YFSETQ. Sequences were derived from PBMCs, sampled at surgery. The chain recombines TRBV5-1 with TRBJ2-5, with 10 bases that match TRBD2. The receptor's source is a male donor with early-stage non-small cell lung cancer. CDR3 DNA sequence: TGCGCCAGCAGCTTGGAACTAGCGGGGAATCTGCAGTACTTC. Encoded protein: CASSLELAGNLQYF. Full variable domain (missing parts from reference TRBV5-1 and TRBJ2-5): KAGVTQTPRYLIKTRGQQVTLSCSPISGHRSVSWYQQTPGQGLQFLFEYFSETQRNKGNFPGRFSGRQFSNSRSEMNVSTLELGDSALYLCASSLELAGNLQYFGPGTRLLVL.